These 5 T cell receptor beta chains were sequenced from one sample in a study of naive and memory T cell subsets. Two oligonucleotides, mixed equimolar, formed the beta constant-region primer covering TRBC1 and TRBC2. TCRdb reprocessed the UMI-ligation and nested PCR reads via MiXCR and lists one record per CDR3 protein. The sample holds 65,000 to 85,000 distinct CDR3 sequences; under 15% are singletons and the top ten take approximately 0.93%. Sequenced: central memory CD4+ T cells from blood. The receptor set was obtained from a human donor in good health.

The rearrangement uses TRBV7-9 and TRBJ2-7, with 14 bases that match TRBD2. Germline CDR1 SEHNR, CDR2 FQNEAQ (reference sequence). J was trimmed by 2 bases and V by 5 bases; bases with no gene match: 5. The CDR3 is 16 residues long. The CDR3 DNA is TGTGCCAGCAGCCGAGGGACTAGCGGGAGTACCTACGAGCAGTACTTC. Translated: CASSRGTSGSTYEQYF.

The chain employs TRBV9 and TRBJ1-2; 8 positions match TRBD1. From germline, CDR1 is SGDLS and CDR2 YYNGEE. The CDR3 extends over 14 amino acids. J gave up 4 bases and V 6 bases, and 8 bases lay outside the gene matches. The CDR3 loop is CASTGAGGSYGYTF. Written as DNA, the CDR3 is TGTGCCAGCACGGGGGCAGGGGGCTCCTATGGCTACACCTTC. The whole variable domain, filled in from reference TRBV9 and TRBJ1-2, reads DSGVTQTPKHLITATGQRVTLRCSPRSGDLSVYWYQQSLDQGLQFLIQYYNGEERAKGNILERFSAQQFPDLHSELNLSSLELGDSALYFCASTGAGGSYGYTFGSGTRLTVV.

This clonotype was seen a handful of times. The chain joins TRBV4-1 to TRBJ1-4; D is perhaps TRBD1 (6 bases). Germline CDR1 MGHRA, CDR2 YSYEKL. The length of the CDR3 is 16 residues. V lost 1 base and J lost 8, with 17 bases in between. The CDR3 bases are TGCGCCAGCAGCCAAGCTCTTTCAGGGGATGGGGAAAAACTGTTTTTT. It yields the protein CASSQALSGDGEKLFF.

In this sample, this clonotype turned up many times. This chain joins TRBV10-3 and TRBJ2-7; D possibly corresponds to TRBD1 (6 bases). CDR3 length equals 14 residues. Germline CDR1 ENHRY, CDR2 SYGVKD. Trimming removed 10 bases from V and 0 bases from J, with 16 bases in between. The CDR3 spells CATQDSSSSYEQYF. The CDR3, as DNA: TGTGCCACTCAGGACAGCTCGAGCTCCTACGAGCAGTACTTC.

The chain recombines TRBV18 with TRBJ1-1; the D is unclear. Trimming removed 6 bases at V and 0 bases at J, with 11 bases between. This CDR3 is 14 amino acids long. CDR1 KGHSH and CDR2 LQKENI come from the germline V gene. The DNA for the CDR3 is TGTGCCAGCTCCCCCGGGAGGGTGAACACTGAAGCTTTCTTT. This sequence encodes CASSPGRVNTEAFF.